These T cell receptor beta chains were read from a single sample in a study of a mutant IDH1 vaccine in newly diagnosed glioma. Assay: immunoSEQ multiplex PCR; the TCRdb copy retains only in-frame clones and omits some. The repertoire includes just over 60,000 clones, around 83% of them detected once, and approximately 3.9% sits in the top ten. For these TCRs, the target antigens are not known. The sample consisted of PBMCs, taken from a glioma patient whose treatment included an IDH1 peptide vaccine. The source is a man aged 30 to 39 with glioma. Both conserved end residues are part of each CDR3. D genes are given only for firm matches. Some rows have no size entry. The others give once, few or many, or a class for an expanded clone.

.,14,TRBV28,.,TRBJ2-3,CASSLPRVEDTQYF,TGTGCCAGCAGCCTACCGCGGGTGGAAGATACGCAGTATTTT
.,16,TRBV27,.,TRBJ2-7,CASSFLRRESSYEQYF,TGTGCCAGCAGTTTCCTTCGACGGGAAAGCTCCTACGAGCAGTACTTC
.,13,TRBV12-5,.,TRBJ1-2,CASGLVPRGGYTF,TGTGCTAGTGGTTTGGTACCTCGGGGAGGCTACACCTTC
once,15,TRBV7-6,TRBD2,TRBJ2-1,CASSLIGGTYNEQFF,TGTGCCAGCAGCTTAATCGGGGGGACTTACAATGAGCAGTTCTTC
.,15,TRBV6-6,TRBD1,TRBJ2-1,CASTNTGTGTNEQFF,TGTGCCAGCACCAACACCGGGACAGGGACCAATGAGCAGTTCTTC
.,14,TRBV13,.,TRBJ1-1,CASTRWGVYTEAFF,TGTGCCAGCACCCGATGGGGGGTGTACACTGAAGCTTTCTTT
.,14,TRBV11-2,TRBD1,TRBJ2-7,CASSFGQGGYEQYF,TGTGCCAGCAGCTTCGGACAGGGTGGCTACGAGCAGTACTTC
.,14,TRBV15,.,TRBJ1-2,CATSSSGLGYGYTF,TGTGCCACCAGCAGCTCAGGGTTAGGCTATGGCTACACCTTC
.,15,TRBV6-1,.,TRBJ1-5,CASSSGSGVTQPQHF,TGTGCCAGCAGCAGCGGTTCGGGGGTAACTCAGCCCCAGCATTTT
.,16,TRBV12-5,TRBD1,TRBJ1-5,CASGLVRTGSNQPQHF,TGTGCTAGTGGTTTGGTAAGGACAGGGAGCAATCAGCCCCAGCATTTT
.,14,TRBV19,.,TRBJ1-5,CASVAQGGIQPQHF,TGTGCCAGTGTAGCTCAGGGCGGAATCCAGCCCCAGCATTTT
.,17,TRBV19,.,TRBJ1-5,CASSTTNRVDSNQPQHF,TGTGCCAGTAGTACTACCAACAGGGTCGATAGCAATCAGCCCCAGCATTTT
.,12,TRBV28,.,TRBJ2-7,CASSEGAYEQYF,TGTGCCTCCTCGGAGGGAGCCTACGAGCAGTACTTC
once,16,TRBV7-9,.,TRBJ1-2,CASSLSRTESNYGYTF,TGTGCCAGCAGCTTATCGCGGACAGAGAGTAACTATGGCTACACCTTC
.,16,TRBV4-1,.,TRBJ2-1,CASSQYPRESYNEQFF,TGCGCCAGCAGCCAGTACCCCCGGGAGTCCTACAATGAGCAGTTCTTC
.,13,TRBV21-1,.,TRBJ2-3,CASTSPGTDTQYF,TGTGCCAGCACCTCTCCGGGGACAGATACGCAGTATTTT
.,13,TRBV5-4,.,TRBJ1-1,CASSLDLNTEAFF,TGTGCCAGCAGCTTGGATTTGAACACTGAAGCTTTCTTT
.,14,TRBV16,.,TRBJ1-4,CASTQSLGNEKLFF,TGTGCCAGCACCCAATCTTTGGGAAATGAAAAACTGTTTTTT
.,14,TRBV19,TRBD1,TRBJ2-7,CASAPGDSSYEQYF,TGTGCCAGTGCTCCAGGGGACAGCTCCTACGAGCAGTACTTC
once,13,TRBV4-1,.,TRBJ2-5,CASSRFGGETQYF,TGCGCCAGCAGCCGATTTGGGGGGGAGACCCAGTACTTC
.,14,TRBV5-6,.,TRBJ1-5,CASSLRGRAQPQHF,TGTGCCAGCAGCTTGAGAGGGAGGGCACAGCCCCAGCATTTT
.,16,TRBV15,.,TRBJ1-2,CATSPQGGRHSSGYTF,TGTGCCACCAGCCCACAAGGGGGTCGACACTCGTCGGGCTACACCTTC
.,13,TRBV25-1,.,TRBJ1-1,CASSEQGYTEAFF,TGTGCCAGCAGTGAACAGGGTTACACTGAAGCTTTCTTT
.,14,TRBV18,.,TRBJ2-7,CASSPSGSSYEQYF,TGTGCCAGCTCACCAAGCGGTTCCTCCTACGAGCAGTACTTC
.,16,TRBV6-6,.,TRBJ2-3,CASSYGGVRGTDTQYF,TGTGCCAGCAGTTACGGGGGCGTGCGGGGCACAGATACGCAGTATTTT
.,14,TRBV5-1,.,TRBJ1-3,CASSLDSSGNTIYF,TGCGCCAGCAGCTTGGACAGCTCTGGAAACACCATATATTTT
.,17,TRBV19,TRBD1,TRBJ1-5,CASSSRPTGTANQPQHF,TGTGCCAGTAGTTCCAGGCCCACCGGGACAGCTAATCAGCCCCAGCATTTT
.,13,TRBV11-2,.,TRBJ1-2,CASSLGRVNGYTF,TGTGCCAGCAGCTTAGGCAGGGTCAATGGCTACACCTTC
.,12,TRBV18,.,TRBJ2-7,CASSPDSYEQYF,TGTGCCAGCTCACCAGACAGTTACGAGCAGTACTTC
.,13,TRBV5-1,.,TRBJ1-6,CASSLEYYTPLHF,TGCGCCAGCAGCTTGGAGTATTATACACCCCTCCACTTT
.,14,TRBV5-6,.,TRBJ2-7,CASSDVGSSYEQYF,TGTGCCAGCAGCGACGTAGGGTCCTCCTACGAGCAGTACTTC
.,14,TRBV4-1,.,TRBJ2-1,CARVPGPPYNEQFF,TGCGCCAGGGTCCCGGGACCTCCCTACAATGAGCAGTTCTTC
.,14,TRBV18,TRBD1,TRBJ2-7,CASSPGTGSYEQYF,TGTGCCAGCTCACCCGGGACAGGTTCCTACGAGCAGTACTTC
.,15,TRBV5-4,.,TRBJ1-6,CASGSVGRVISPLHF,TGTGCCAGCGGTTCTGTTGGCAGGGTGATCTCACCCCTCCACTTT
few,15,TRBV5-5,TRBD1,TRBJ1-2,CASSRDRVLRYGYTF,TGTGCCAGCAGCCGGGACAGGGTTTTGCGCTATGGCTACACCTTC
few,13,TRBV29-1,TRBD1,TRBJ1-1,CSVMTGGNTEAFF,TGCAGCGTAATGACAGGGGGGAACACTGAAGCTTTCTTT
once,14,TRBV28,TRBD1,TRBJ1-2,CASRAQGSNYGYTF,TGTGCCAGCAGAGCACAGGGGTCTAACTATGGCTACACCTTC
.,14,TRBV5-1,.,TRBJ2-7,CASSLGLGLYEQYF,TGCGCCAGCAGCTTGGGACTAGGGCTCTACGAGCAGTACTTC
.,16,TRBV11-2,.,TRBJ1-2,CASSLEGQTSNYGYTF,TGTGCCAGCAGCTTAGAAGGACAGACTTCAAACTATGGCTACACCTTC
.,13,TRBV5-4,.,TRBJ2-5,CASSSYSRETQYF,TGTGCCAGCAGCTCCTACTCCCGGGAGACCCAGTACTTC
.,15,TRBV11-2,TRBD1,TRBJ1-4,CASSITTNKGGKLFF,TGTGCCAGCAGCATTACAACCAACAAAGGGGGCAAACTGTTTTTT
.,13,TRBV7-6,.,TRBJ2-7,CASSPDFEREQYF,TGTGCCAGCAGCCCAGATTTCGAGCGGGAGCAGTACTTC
.,15,TRBV9,.,TRBJ1-2,CASSVGDKVGYGYTF,TGTGCCAGCAGCGTAGGGGACAAGGTTGGGTATGGCTACACCTTC
.,13,TRBV29-1,.,TRBJ2-3,CSVEKARGDTQYF,TGCAGCGTTGAAAAAGCTCGTGGGGATACGCAGTATTTT
.,13,TRBV9,TRBD2,TRBJ2-7,CASNRQGGNEQYF,TGTGCCAGCAACCGGCAGGGAGGGAACGAGCAGTACTTC
.,14,TRBV27,.,TRBJ1-1,CASSLSQGNTEAFF,TGTGCCAGCAGTTTAAGCCAGGGGAACACTGAAGCTTTCTTT
.,16,TRBV6-5,.,TRBJ2-5,CASSYSRASYQETQYF,TGTGCCAGCAGTTACTCGCGGGCGTCGTACCAAGAGACCCAGTACTTC
.,15,TRBV28,.,TRBJ1-5,CASSPKGGLNQPQHF,TGTGCCAGCAGCCCAAAAGGGGGACTAAATCAGCCCCAGCATTTT
.,12,TRBV28,TRBD2,TRBJ2-1,CATGLARNEQFF,TGTGCCACGGGACTAGCGAGGAATGAGCAGTTCTTC
once,14,TRBV9,.,TRBJ2-7,CASSVGGGTYEQYF,TGTGCCAGCAGCGTAGGTGGCGGAACCTACGAGCAGTACTTC
.,17,TRBV18,.,TRBJ2-3,CASSPRVLRESTDTQYF,TGTGCCAGCTCACCACGGGTACTCAGGGAAAGCACAGATACGCAGTATTTT
once,16,TRBV7-2,.,TRBJ1-6,CASSLYRFTYNSPLHF,TGTGCCAGCAGCTTATACAGGTTCACCTATAATTCACCCCTCCACTTT
.,14,TRBV5-1,.,TRBJ1-2,CASSLNALSYGYTF,TGCGCCAGCAGCTTGAATGCCCTCAGCTATGGCTACACCTTC
.,16,TRBV5-1,TRBD2,TRBJ2-1,CASSLGPAGVDNEQFF,TGCGCCAGCAGCTTGGGCCCAGCGGGGGTGGACAATGAGCAGTTCTTC
once,14,TRBV7-9,.,TRBJ1-2,CASSILGQNYGYTF,TGTGCCAGCAGCATACTCGGACAAAACTATGGCTACACCTTC
once,15,TRBV11-2,.,TRBJ1-1,CASSKPNGSRVEAFF,TGTGCCAGCAGCAAACCAAATGGGTCCAGGGTTGAAGCTTTCTTT